A single sample gave rise to the 17 T cell receptor beta chains below, sequenced in a study of vaccination and CD4 T cells after COVID-19. Oncomine TCR Beta short-read sequencing was applied to DNA from cultured CD4+ T cells. TCRdb re-called the PCR reads with MiXCR, one entry per CDR3 protein. The sample holds 10,000 to 15,000 distinct CDR3 sequences, approximately 57% seen once. Treatment indicated: approximately 9-day PBMC culture with coronavirus spike peptide pools or control peptides (ViraFEST assay). The antigens for these receptors are not known. Sequences were obtained from CD4+ T cells from blood, cultured in vitro. The origin of the receptors is a human donor who had recovered from COVID-19.

The V call is TRBV2, the J call TRBJ1-2, with 9 bases that match TRBD1. The J segment lost 5 bases and the V segment lost 6 bases, leaving 4 bases of the junction unmatched. The CDR3 totals 13 residues. The germline CDR1 and CDR2 sequences are SNHLY and FYNNEI. The CDR3 region is CASRTGGVYGYTF. The CDR3 coding sequence is TGTGCCAGCAGAACAGGGGGCGTATATGGCTACACCTTC.

The chain joins TRBV20-1 to TRBJ2-1; 11 bases are shared with TRBD2. Losses at the gene ends were 0 bases for V and 7 bases for J; bases not matched to a gene: 8. CDR1 is DFQATT, CDR2 SNEGSKA, per germline (reference sequence). The length of the CDR3 is 16 residues. CDR3 in DNA: TGCAGTGCTAGAGATTCTACTAGCGGGAGAGGGAATGAGCAGTTCTTC. This gives the protein CSARDSTSGRGNEQFF.

This clonotype occurred a few times. The chain carries TRBV7-2 and TRBJ1-5; D is perhaps TRBD1 (6 bases). V was cut by 5 bases and J by 5 bases, with 10 bases left in between. The germline V gene has CDR1 SGHTA and CDR2 FQGNSA. CDR3 length equals 13 residues. The CDR3 region has the DNA TGTGCCAGCAGCCCTAGGGGGGATCAGCCCCAGCATTTT. This gives the protein CASSPRGDQPQHF.

The rearrangement joins TRBV20-1 to TRBJ2-1; TRBD2 agrees at 8 bases. This CDR3 is 13 amino acids long. Germline V lookup: CDR1 DFQATT, CDR2 SNEGSKA (reference sequence). V was clipped by 5 bases and J by 5 bases; unmatched bases: 5. This CDR3 is CSAGASGHNEQFF. CDR3 nucleotide sequence: TGCAGTGCTGGGGCTAGCGGGCACAATGAGCAGTTCTTC.

This clonotype has more than one count but fewer than ten. This rearrangement joins TRBV7-6 to TRBJ2-5; D gene uncertain. The V end was cut by 4 bases, the J end by 3 bases, with 6 bases between. CDR1 and CDR2 from the germline V gene are SGHVS and FNYEAQ. This CDR3 has 12 residues. In DNA form, the CDR3 reads TGTGCCAGCAGCTGGGCGGAAGAGACCCAGTACTTC. Its translation: CASSWAEETQYF.

V is TRBV10-2 and J is TRBJ1-1; 10 bases line up with TRBD1. V lost 3 bases, J lost 4 bases, and 11 bases stayed unmatched. From germline, CDR1 is WSHSY and CDR2 SAAADI. The CDR3 spans 17 residues. CDR3 in DNA: TGCGCCAGCAGTGATCCGGGACAGGGGAGCAGGACCACTGAAGCTTTCTTT. Translation gives CASSDPGQGSRTTEAFF.

The genes are TRBV5-1 and TRBJ1-2; tentatively, D is TRBD1 (5 bases). The CDR3 contains 13 residues. The germline V gene has CDR1 SGHRS and CDR2 YFSETQ. The V and J ends lost 3 bases and 7 bases respectively, with 13 bases between them. In DNA form, the CDR3 reads TGCGCCAGCAGCTCGGGACGTTTAGGTGGCTACACCTTC. It is translated as CASSSGRLGGYTF.

The V and J genes are TRBV21-1 and TRBJ2-1. TRBV21-1 is described as a pseudogene. CDR3 length equals 18 residues. CDR3 bases: TGTGCCAGCAGCAAAGGCCCAGGTCCTGCCCATACTAACAATGAGCAGTTCTTC. Amino acids: CASSKGPGPAHTNNEQFF.

The chain couples TRBV18 to TRBJ2-5; 10 nucleotides agree with TRBD1. The J segment lost 4 bases and the V segment lost 2 bases, leaving 7 bases of the junction unmatched. Germline CDR1 is KGHSH and CDR2 is LQKENI. This CDR3 is built from 16 residues. CDR3 protein: CASSPIWTGGLETQYF. In DNA form, the CDR3 reads TGTGCCAGCTCACCAATCTGGACAGGGGGTTTAGAGACCCAGTACTTC.

The CDR3 DNA reads TGTGCCAGCAGCCCCAGGGACAAGGCGAACACCGGGGAGCTGTTTTTT. Protein: CASSPRDKANTGELFF. The J gene is TRBJ2-2, the V gene TRBV9; weak D call: TRBD1 (6 bases). Trimming stripped 4 bases from V and 0 bases from J, with 13 bases between. The CDR3 length is 16 residues. Looked up from germline, CDR1 is SGDLS and CDR2 is YYNGEE.

The chain carries TRBV10-1 and TRBJ2-3, with 8 bases identical to TRBD2. Germline-derived CDR1 and CDR2 are WNHNN and SYGVQD (reference sequence). There are 16 residues in the CDR3. V lost 0 bases, J lost 0 bases, and 2 bases stayed unmatched. The CDR3 reads CASSESSGASTDTQYF. In DNA form, the CDR3 reads TGCGCCAGCAGTGAGTCTAGCGGGGCTAGCACAGATACGCAGTATTTT.

The rearrangement links TRBV27 to TRBJ2-7; maybe TRBD1 (6 bases). The CDR3 runs 15 residues. Germline V CDR1 and CDR2: MNHEY, SMNVEV (reference sequence). Trimming left V 2 bases short and J 0 bases short, with 11 bases between. The CDR3 region is CASSLKDSSSYEQYF. The DNA for the CDR3 is TGTGCCAGCAGTTTAAAGGACAGTAGCTCCTACGAGCAGTACTTC.

The chain carries TRBV7-9 and TRBJ1-1; maybe TRBD1 (6 bases). The ends were cut back, 8 bases at V and 6 bases at J, with 37 bases in the middle. The CDR3 spans 20 residues. Looked up from germline, CDR1 is SEHNR and CDR2 is FQNEAQ (reference sequence). This chain's CDR3 is CASGATPTRNRANRKSEAFF. The CDR3 DNA reads as TGTGCCAGCGGCGCAACACCCACTCGGAACAGGGCGAATAGAAAGTCTGAAGCTTTCTTT. Supplemented by reference TRBV7-9 and TRBJ1-1, the full variable domain reads DTGVSQNPRHKITKRGQNVTFRCDPISEHNRLYWYRQTLGQGPEFLTYFQNEAQLEKSRLLSDRFSAERPKGSFSTLEIQRTEQGDSAMYLCASGATPTRNRANRKSEAFFGQGTRLTVV.

V is TRBV7-4 and J is TRBJ2-7; the D gene is possibly TRBD1 (6 bases). Germline CDR1 SGHVT, CDR2 SQSDAQ. Trimming cost V 3 bases and J 5 bases, with 11 bases left between them. The CDR3 runs to 13 residues. CDR3 DNA: TGTGCCAGCAGCTTGACTACAGGGCACGAGCAGTACTTC. Translated: CASSLTTGHEQYF.

The J gene is TRBJ2-3, the V gene TRBV6-1, with D perhaps assigned TRBD1 or TRBD2 (6 bases each). The CDR3 totals 16 residues. Germline V gives CDR1 MNHNS, CDR2 SASEGT. V was pared by 6 bases and J by 1 base, with 17 bases between. CDR3 bases: TGTGCCAGCAGGCCCCAACAGGGCGGGGGCACAGATACGCAGTATTTT. Protein sequence: CASRPQQGGGTDTQYF.

The chain combines TRBV6-1 with TRBJ1-5, with 10 bases lining up with TRBD1. V was clipped by 6 bases and J by 6 bases; unmatched bases: 14. The CDR3 is 17 residues long. The germline V gene encodes CDR1 MNHNS and CDR2 SASEGT. The CDR3 here is CASSQDRGMGKSQPQHF. In nucleotides, the CDR3 is TGTGCCAGCAGCCAGGACAGGGGGATGGGTAAAAGTCAGCCCCAGCATTTT.

This chain joins TRBV7-8 and TRBJ1-3, with D perhaps matching TRBD1 (6 bases). Trimming cost V 5 bases and J 0 bases, with 11 bases left between them. The CDR3 runs 15 residues. Germline V gene sequence: CDR1 SGHVS, CDR2 FQNEAQ. This CDR3 reads CASSMTGPSGNTIYF. The CDR3 bases are TGTGCCAGCAGCATGACAGGTCCCTCTGGAAACACCATATATTTT.